This passage covers 23 T cell receptor beta chains from one sample sequenced in a study of identical twins. Via MiXCR, TCRdb re-called the 5' RACE reads, giving one row per CDR3 protein. The sample comprises roughly 470,000 distinct CDR3 sequences, roughly an eighth of which are singletons, and 0.8% to 1% rests with the top ten. This sample was shared with a second study, whose subject was yellow fever vaccine responses in identical twins.

Sequences were obtained from CD4+ T cells sorted from blood. The receptor set was obtained from a woman in her late teens or twenties in good health.

This clonotype appeared many times. V gene TRBV29-1 combines with J gene TRBJ2-1; D is ambiguous. Germline V CDR1 and CDR2: SQVTM, ANQGSEA. This CDR3 comprises 12 residues. V lost 4 bases and J 8 bases, leaving 12 bases between the germline ends. This chain's CDR3 is CSVGLHPDEQFF. The CDR3 nucleotides are TGCAGCGTTGGTCTCCACCCTGATGAGCAGTTCTTC.

This clonotype was observed at least ten times. The chain employs TRBV10-3 and TRBJ2-5; no reliable D call. Germline V gene data show CDR1 as ENHRY and CDR2 as SYGVKD. The CDR3 has 12 residues. V lost 1 base and J 2 bases, leaving 2 bases between the germline ends. CDR3 sequence (DNA): TGTGCCATCAGTGAGTTACAAGAGACCCAGTACTTC. Translating gives CAISELQETQYF.

This clonotype was observed many times. The rearrangement uses TRBV2 and TRBJ2-7, with D possibly matching TRBD1 (5 bases). V was cut by 3 bases and J by 3 bases, with 9 bases left in between. CDR1 is SNHLY, CDR2 FYNNEI, per germline. This CDR3 is built from 13 residues. DNA for the CDR3: TGTGCCAGCAGTGAGGACAACATCTACGAGCAGTACTTC. Translation: CASSEDNIYEQYF. Based on the CDR3 plus reference TRBV2 and TRBJ2-7, the full variable domain is EPEVTQTPSHQVTQMGQEVILRCVPISNHLYFYWYRQILGQKVEFLVSFYNNEISEKSEIFDDQFSVERPDGSNFTLKIRSTKLEDSAMYFCASSEDNIYEQYFGPGTRLTVT.

This clonotype was counted between two and nine times. V usage is TRBV5-4 and J usage is TRBJ2-3; D remains unclear. The CDR3 runs to 14 residues. CDR1 and CDR2 (germline): SGHNT, YYREEE (reference sequence). V was trimmed by 4 bases and J by 4 bases, leaving 13 bases between them. DNA for the CDR3: TGTGCCAGCAGCGTACAGCGAGCGTCAGATACGCAGTATTTT. It encodes CASSVQRASDTQYF.

This clonotype was recorded at least ten times. The chain links TRBV15 to TRBJ2-2; no clear D gene. CDR1 and CDR2 from the germline V gene are LNHNV and YYDKDF (reference sequence). Trimming left V 0 bases short and J 0 bases short, with 14 bases between. This CDR3 has 18 residues. Written as DNA, the CDR3 is TGTGCCACCAGCAGAGATCTGCCCTCCTTAGCGAACACCGGGGAGCTGTTTTTT. This sequence encodes CATSRDLPSLANTGELFF.

This chain uses TRBV30 with TRBJ2-1, with D maybe TRBD2 (7 bases). V shed 7 bases and J shed 5 bases, with 15 bases lying between them. This CDR3 spans 13 amino acids. CDR1 is GTSNPN and CDR2 is SVGIG in the germline V gene (reference sequence). The CDR3 reads CASKGGGHNEQFF. The CDR3 region has the DNA TGTGCCTCAAAAGGGGGGGGTCACAATGAGCAGTTCTTC.

The chain recombines TRBV6-1 with TRBJ2-5; tentative D call: TRBD2 (6 bases). V shed 6 bases and J shed 5 bases, with 22 bases lying between them. Germline lookup yields CDR1 MNHNS and CDR2 SASEGT. The CDR3 totals 16 residues. The CDR3 is CASSPRASASRETQYF. DNA for the CDR3: TGTGCCAGCAGCCCCCGGGCTAGCGCGAGTCGTGAGACCCAGTACTTC.

The chain recombines TRBV3-1 with TRBJ2-3; 7 nucleotides line up with TRBD1. This CDR3 has 13 amino acids. The V and J ends lost 1 base and 5 bases, in that order; junction bases with no gene match: 0. The germline gives CDR1 LGHDT, CDR2 YNNKEL (reference sequence). DNA of the CDR3: TGTGCCAGCAGCCAAGGGGACAGAGATACGCAGTATTTT. Its protein product is CASSQGDRDTQYF.

The chain carries TRBV27 and TRBJ2-7, with 9 bases identical to TRBD1. Losses at the gene ends were 6 bases for V and 2 bases for J; bases not matched to a gene: 11. In germline, CDR1 is MNHEY, CDR2 SMNVEV (reference sequence). CDR3 length: 16 amino acids. Here the CDR3 DNA reads TGTGCCAGCAGGCCCAACAGGGGGCGCAGAACCTACGAGCAGTACTTC. Translation gives CASRPNRGRRTYEQYF.

Ten or more counts support this clonotype. This chain links TRBV10-3 with TRBJ2-3; D ambiguous. The germline V and J ends were trimmed by 6 bases and 14 bases, with 18 bases remaining between them. This CDR3 has 12 residues. Germline lookup yields CDR1 ENHRY and CDR2 SYGVKD. For the CDR3, the DNA is TGTGCCATCAGCCTCGCGCCTCCCAGAGCGTATTTT. Its translation: CAISLAPPRAYF.

The rearrangement links TRBV7-9 to TRBJ2-7, with D uncertain. The V end was cut by 3 bases, the J end by 7 bases, with 10 bases between. The CDR3 extends over 12 amino acids. Germline CDR1 and CDR2: SEHNR and FQNEAQ (reference sequence). CDR3 sequence: CASSFEVREQYF. As DNA, the CDR3 is TGTGCCAGCAGCTTTGAGGTTCGGGAGCAGTACTTC.

V gene TRBV6-5 combines with J gene TRBJ2-5; no clear D. Trimming pared 9 bases from V and 0 bases from J, leaving 17 bases between. Germline CDR1 and CDR2: MNHEY and SVGAGI. The CDR3 spans 15 residues. The CDR3 reads CARHPLALYQETQYF. CDR3 nucleotide sequence: TGTGCCAGACATCCCTTGGCTCTGTACCAAGAGACCCAGTACTTC.

This clonotype was counted between two and nine times. The chain uses TRBV13 and TRBJ2-5, with D maybe TRBD1 (6 bases). The CDR3 loop spans 17 amino acids. V lost 0 bases to trimming and J lost 3 bases, with 17 bases between them. Germline V gives CDR1 PRHDT, CDR2 FYEKMQ (reference sequence). CDR3 in DNA: TGTGCCAGCAGCTTAGGCCTGGGCAGGGGCTACAAAGAGACCCAGTACTTC. This gives the protein CASSLGLGRGYKETQYF.

This clonotype has only a few counts. The V gene is TRBV20-1, the J gene TRBJ2-1; 13 bases are a match to TRBD2. Germline CDR1 and CDR2: DFQATT and SNEGSKA (reference sequence). The CDR3 has 17 amino acids. The CDR3 sequence is CSTEQPGLAGHYNEQFF. In DNA, the CDR3 is TGCAGCACGGAACAACCGGGACTAGCGGGGCACTACAATGAGCAGTTCTTC.

This clonotype occurred a few times. The gene calls are TRBV7-2 and TRBJ2-7, with TRBD1 matching over 8 bases. J was trimmed by 4 bases and V by 5 bases; bases with no gene match: 7. The germline gives CDR1 SGHTA, CDR2 FQGNSA. This CDR3 has 14 amino acids. For the CDR3, the DNA is TGTGCCAGCAGCCCCCATCGACAGGGGTACGAGCAGTACTTC. Its translation is CASSPHRQGYEQYF. Full variable domain (outside the CDR3, taken from reference TRBV7-2 and TRBJ2-7): GAGVSQSPSNKVTEKGKDVELRCDPISGHTALYWYRQSLGQGLEFLIYFQGNSAPDKSGLPSDRFSAERTGGSVSTLTIQRTQQEDSAVYLCASSPHRQGYEQYFGPGTRLTVT.

The rearrangement uses TRBV20-1 and TRBJ1-4; the match to TRBD1 covers 10 bases. This CDR3 spans 17 amino acids. Germline V lookup: CDR1 DFQATT, CDR2 SNEGSKA (reference sequence). With 0 bases clipped from V and 7 bases from J, the junction kept 11 bases outside the gene matches. The CDR3 DNA is TGCAGTGCTAGAGATGCGGGTCGGGACAGGGGTATTGAAAAACTGTTTTTT. Protein: CSARDAGRDRGIEKLFF.

This clonotype was seen at least ten times. The J gene is TRBJ2-1, the V gene TRBV14; 8 positions agree with TRBD2. CDR1 SGHDN and CDR2 FVKESK come from the germline V gene. Germline trimming cut 5 bases from V and 2 bases from J; bases unmatched to any gene: 5. This CDR3 is 15 amino acids long. DNA for the CDR3: TGTGCCAGCAGCGCCCCGGGACTAGCCTACAATGAGCAGTTCTTC. As protein: CASSAPGLAYNEQFF.

This clonotype was observed a few times. The chain combines TRBV5-4 with TRBJ1-2, with a weak D call TRBD1 (5 bases). Germline V gives CDR1 SGHNT, CDR2 YYREEE (reference sequence). V lost 7 bases to trimming and J lost 3 bases, with 16 bases between them. The CDR3 runs to 14 residues. CDR3 residues: CASLEVLGDYGYTF. The DNA of the CDR3 is TGTGCCAGCCTCGAAGTTCTGGGGGACTATGGCTACACCTTC.

This clonotype was detected only a few times. The chain couples TRBV7-3 to TRBJ1-6; tentatively, D is TRBD1 (5 bases). V was pared by 0 bases and J by 8 bases, with 11 bases between. CDR1 and CDR2 (germline): SGHTA, FQGTGA. CDR3 length: 15 amino acids. CDR3 protein: CASSLTGGKYSPLHF. In nucleotides, the CDR3 is TGTGCCAGCAGCTTAACTGGGGGGAAGTATTCACCCCTCCACTTT.

This clonotype was seen only a few times. The CDR3 spells CASSLASGGNEQYF. DNA for the CDR3: TGTGCCAGCAGCTTAGCGTCCGGAGGGAACGAGCAGTACTTC. The genes are TRBV7-9 and TRBJ2-7; the D gene is possibly TRBD2 (6 bases). Between the trimmed V and J ends, which lost 0 bases and 5 bases, there was a span of 11 bases. Per germline, CDR1 SEHNR and CDR2 FQNEAQ (reference sequence). The CDR3 sequence is 14 residues long.

This clonotype appeared a few times. The J gene is TRBJ1-5, the V gene TRBV6-1, with 8 bases aligning to TRBD1. The CDR3 runs to 14 residues. The V gene end was trimmed by 5 bases and the J gene end by 6 bases; junction bases not matched to a gene: 6. Looked up from germline, CDR1 is MNHNS and CDR2 is SASEGT. Here the CDR3 reads CASSRQGSGQPQHF. In DNA, the CDR3 is TGTGCCAGCAGTCGACAGGGGTCTGGTCAGCCCCAGCATTTT.

The V and J genes are TRBV12-5 and TRBJ2-7; D remains unclear. This CDR3 is 17 amino acids long. Between the trimmed V and J ends, which lost 3 bases and 3 bases, there was a span of 21 bases. CDR1 and CDR2 from the germline V gene are LGHNT and FRNRAP. The CDR3 reads CASGLYLVLVTRYEQYF. CDR3 bases: TGTGCTAGTGGTTTATACCTGGTCTTGGTCACCCGCTACGAGCAGTACTTC.

In its sample, this clonotype was seen a few times. V is TRBV11-2 and J is TRBJ1-1, with D tentatively TRBD1 (5 bases). Germline V gene sequence: CDR1 SGHAT, CDR2 FQNNGV. Trimming removed 0 bases at V and 3 bases at J, with 17 bases between. This CDR3 region has 17 residues. The DNA for the CDR3 is TGTGCCAGCAGCTTAGATTCGGGCGGGACCCTCCACACTGAAGCTTTCTTT. Protein product: CASSLDSGGTLHTEAFF.